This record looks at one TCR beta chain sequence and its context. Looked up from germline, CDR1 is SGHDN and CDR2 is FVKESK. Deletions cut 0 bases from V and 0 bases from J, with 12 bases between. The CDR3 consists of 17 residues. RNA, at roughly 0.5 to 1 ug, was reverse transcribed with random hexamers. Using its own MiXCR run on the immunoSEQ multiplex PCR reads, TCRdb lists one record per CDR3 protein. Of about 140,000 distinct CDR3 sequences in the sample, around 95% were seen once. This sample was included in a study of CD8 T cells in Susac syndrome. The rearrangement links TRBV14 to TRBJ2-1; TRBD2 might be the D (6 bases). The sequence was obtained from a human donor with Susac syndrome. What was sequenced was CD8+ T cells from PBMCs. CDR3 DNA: TGTGCCAGCAGCCAAGAACAGCGGGTGACCTCCTACAATGAGCAGTTCTTC. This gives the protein CASSQEQRVTSYNEQFF.